This T cell receptor (beta chain) was captured in a study of post-analysis software for immune sequencing data. As for the study in general: Relapsing-remitting, secondary progressive and progressive-relapsing courses of multiple sclerosis were included. Notes on the study in general: Four or five TRBV segments (TRBV5-6, TRBV5-1 and TRBV20-1 among them) occurred more frequently in patients than in controls. Controls showed significantly higher normalized Chao1 diversity than did multiple sclerosis patients. Clustering by F measure revealed strong co-clustering among samples prepared together in one batch.

Prepared libraries of TCR beta cDNA carried unique molecular identifiers. Researchers reported 520,000 or so cDNA molecules coming from about 0.98 to 11 million T cells. Using its own MiXCR run on the PCR reads, TCRdb lists one record per CDR3 protein. The profile covers around 440,000 distinct CDR3 sequences, with less than 45% appearing a single time and 9% to 14% taken by the ten largest. About this clonotype itself: Antigen: not known.

CDR3 length: 17 residues. V was shortened by 4 bases and J by 2 bases, with 20 bases between the two germline ends. The germline V gene encodes CDR1 SGHAT and CDR2 FQNNGV. The sample was blood. The V call is TRBV11-2, the J call TRBJ2-5; no clear D gene. The clonotype originates from a girl between 10 and 17 years old with multiple sclerosis. In DNA form, the CDR3 reads TGTGCCAGCAGCTATGCGCCGTCCGGACGCTTACAAGAGACCCAGTACTTC. This codes for CASSYAPSGRLQETQYF.